This T cell receptor (beta chain) is from a study of T cell changes during pregnancy in multiple sclerosis. Clones were read by immunoSEQ multiplex PCR, and TCRdb kept only the in-frame ones, dropping some. The sample records tens of thousands of clones, 90% to 95% being singletons. CDR3 length equals 15 residues. Germline V CDR1 and CDR2: SGHTA, FQGNSA. V was pared by 5 bases and J by 6 bases, with 8 bases of the junction left unmatched. A single count supports this clone. This clonotype was obtained from a female donor in good health, enrolled as a control in a pregnancy study. Sequenced here: peripheral blood, sampled after pregnancy. This chain connects TRBV7-2 to TRBJ1-5; 9 nucleotides line up with TRBD1. CDR3 amino acids: CASSQGQGNGQPQHF. DNA for the CDR3: TGTGCCAGCAGCCAGGGACAGGGCAACGGTCAGCCCCAGCATTTT. Full variable domain (missing parts from reference TRBV7-2 and TRBJ1-5): GAGVSQSPSNKVTEKGKDVELRCDPISGHTALYWYRQSLGQGLEFLIYFQGNSAPDKSGLPSDRFSAERTGGSVSTLTIQRTQQEDSAVYLCASSQGQGNGQPQHFGDGTRLSIL.